Listed below are T cell receptor beta chains from one sample, sequenced in a study of cytomegalovirus exposure and HLA in healthy donors. Sequencing was performed with immunoSEQ multiplex PCR; in TCRdb, only in-frame clones are kept and a portion is missing. The repertoire holds about 120,000 clones, with approximately 80% as singletons. The sample comprised PBMCs. The receptors shown here come from a man between 25 and 39 years old in good health and CMV-seropositive. Each CDR3 is given with its conserved first and last residue. A D gene is named only where the DNA matches it firmly. Not every row has a clone size; where given, it reads once, few, many or a size class.

CDR3 DNA: TGCGCCAGCGCGGAGCGGGCCTACGAGCAGTACTTC; CDR3 protein: CASAERAYEQYF; D gene: .; J gene: TRBJ2-7; V gene: TRBV10-2; clone size: .
CDR3 DNA: TGTGCCAGCAGCCGGGACTTACAAGAGACCCAGTACTTC; CDR3 protein: CASSRDLQETQYF; D gene: .; J gene: TRBJ2-5; V gene: TRBV7-2; clone size: .
CDR3 DNA: TGTGCCAGCATGGGCACGCAGGCGGGTGACATTCAGTACTTC; CDR3 protein: CASMGTQAGDIQYF; D gene: .; J gene: TRBJ2-4; V gene: TRBV25-1; clone size: .
CDR3 DNA: TGCGCCAGCAGCCAGTTCCTGGGGGCTTCATACGAGCAGTACTTC; CDR3 protein: CASSQFLGASYEQYF; D gene: .; J gene: TRBJ2-7; V gene: TRBV4-1; clone size: few
CDR3 DNA: TGTGCCAGCAGTCTTAAGGGGGCGCGCACTGAAGCTTTCTTT; CDR3 protein: CASSLKGARTEAFF; D gene: TRBD1; J gene: TRBJ1-1; V gene: TRBV7-9; clone size: .
CDR3 DNA: TGTGCCAGCAGTGTGGCACCCGAAGCTTTCTTT; CDR3 protein: CASSVAPEAFF; D gene: .; J gene: TRBJ1-1; V gene: TRBV2; clone size: few
CDR3 DNA: TGTGCCAGCAGTTTAGCACAGGGGGCCGAGCAGTACTTC; CDR3 protein: CASSLAQGAEQYF; D gene: TRBD1; J gene: TRBJ2-7; V gene: TRBV28; clone size: .
CDR3 DNA: TGTGCCAGCAGCGTAGGAGGCCAGACGAACACCGGGGAGCTGTTTTTT; CDR3 protein: CASSVGGQTNTGELFF; D gene: .; J gene: TRBJ2-2; V gene: TRBV9; clone size: .
CDR3 DNA: TGTGCCAGTAGTACTTCGACAGCCTCGGGGGGGGACGGACGCACAGATACGCAGTATTTT; CDR3 protein: CASSTSTASGGDGRTDTQYF; D gene: TRBD2; J gene: TRBJ2-3; V gene: TRBV19; clone size: .
CDR3 DNA: TGTGCCAGCAGCACCCCCGAACAGGGGGTTCAAGAGACCCAGTACTTC; CDR3 protein: CASSTPEQGVQETQYF; D gene: TRBD1; J gene: TRBJ2-5; V gene: TRBV7-9; clone size: .
CDR3 DNA: TGTGCCTGGACCTCTCGAGGGGGTAGTCCCTATAATTCACCCCTCCACTTT; CDR3 protein: CAWTSRGGSPYNSPLHF; D gene: .; J gene: TRBJ1-6; V gene: TRBV30; clone size: .
CDR3 DNA: TGCAGCGTTGAAGAAAGGGTGGCAGGGGAACCAGATACGCAGTATTTT; CDR3 protein: CSVEERVAGEPDTQYF; D gene: .; J gene: TRBJ2-3; V gene: TRBV29-1; clone size: .
CDR3 DNA: TGTGCCAGCAGCCCCGGACAGGTATCCGAAAAACTGTTTTTT; CDR3 protein: CASSPGQVSEKLFF; D gene: TRBD1; J gene: TRBJ1-4; V gene: TRBV6-5; clone size: .
CDR3 DNA: TGTGCCACCAGTGATAGCGGAACAGATACGCAGTATTTT; CDR3 protein: CATSDSGTDTQYF; D gene: .; J gene: TRBJ2-3; V gene: TRBV15; clone size: .
CDR3 DNA: TGTGCCAGCAGCCGGCCTAGCGACTCCTACAATGAGCAGTTCTTC; CDR3 protein: CASSRPSDSYNEQFF; D gene: .; J gene: TRBJ2-1; V gene: TRBV7-9; clone size: .
CDR3 DNA: TGCGCCAGCAGCTGGGGCGGGGGCAGCAATCAGCCCCAGCATTTT; CDR3 protein: CASSWGGGSNQPQHF; D gene: .; J gene: TRBJ1-5; V gene: TRBV5-1; clone size: .
CDR3 DNA: TGCAGCGTTGAAAGAAAGTGGACTTCCGAGACCCAGTACTTC; CDR3 protein: CSVERKWTSETQYF; D gene: .; J gene: TRBJ2-5; V gene: TRBV29-1; clone size: .
CDR3 DNA: TGTGCCAGCAGCGAGGACAGGACCCAAGAGACCCAGTACTTC; CDR3 protein: CASSEDRTQETQYF; D gene: TRBD1; J gene: TRBJ2-5; V gene: TRBV7-9; clone size: .
CDR3 DNA: TGTGCCAGCAGCCTTAGCGAGAAGCAGTTCTTC; CDR3 protein: CASSLSEKQFF; D gene: .; J gene: TRBJ2-1; V gene: TRBV5-6; clone size: .
CDR3 DNA: TGTGCCAGCAGTCCTGACGGGACAACTAACTATGGCTACACCTTC; CDR3 protein: CASSPDGTTNYGYTF; D gene: .; J gene: TRBJ1-2; V gene: TRBV27; clone size: once
CDR3 DNA: TGTGCCAGCAGCCCCGGGACTAGCGACACAGATACGCAGTATTTT; CDR3 protein: CASSPGTSDTDTQYF; D gene: TRBD2; J gene: TRBJ2-3; V gene: TRBV6-4; clone size: .
CDR3 DNA: TGTGCCAGCAGCCCGAGACAGGGCGCCGGTGAAGCTTTCTTT; CDR3 protein: CASSPRQGAGEAFF; D gene: TRBD1; J gene: TRBJ1-1; V gene: TRBV11-2; clone size: .
CDR3 DNA: TGCGCCAGCAGCCAAGATCTTAGTCGGGAGGGGGATACGCAGTATTTT; CDR3 protein: CASSQDLSREGDTQYF; D gene: TRBD2; J gene: TRBJ2-3; V gene: TRBV4-3; clone size: .
CDR3 DNA: TGTGCCAGCAGCTTGGAGGCAGGGAGGGCGTACGAGCAGTACTTC; CDR3 protein: CASSLEAGRAYEQYF; D gene: TRBD2; J gene: TRBJ2-7; V gene: TRBV5-4; clone size: .
CDR3 DNA: TGTGCCAGCAGTTACTTTTATCACAGGATGAACACTGAAGCTTTCTTT; CDR3 protein: CASSYFYHRMNTEAFF; D gene: .; J gene: TRBJ1-1; V gene: TRBV6-5; clone size: few
CDR3 DNA: TGTGCCAGCAGTATCAGGGGTATCAATCAGCCCCAGCATTTT; CDR3 protein: CASSIRGINQPQHF; D gene: .; J gene: TRBJ1-5; V gene: TRBV27; clone size: few
CDR3 DNA: TGTGCCTGCGGGGCTAGCGGAAGCACAGATACGCAGTATTTT; CDR3 protein: CACGASGSTDTQYF; D gene: TRBD2; J gene: TRBJ2-3; V gene: TRBV10-3; clone size: few
CDR3 DNA: TGCGCCAGCAGCCCGAGGGGGACTAGCGGATTAATGTCGGAGACCCAGTACTTC; CDR3 protein: CASSPRGTSGLMSETQYF; D gene: TRBD2; J gene: TRBJ2-5; V gene: TRBV4-1; clone size: .
CDR3 DNA: TGTGCCAGCAGTGAAGCGGGGCACAACACCGGGGAGCTGTTTTTT; CDR3 protein: CASSEAGHNTGELFF; D gene: .; J gene: TRBJ2-2; V gene: TRBV2; clone size: .
CDR3 DNA: TGTGCCAGCAGGTCCACAGCTACTGAAGCTTTCTTT; CDR3 protein: CASRSTATEAFF; D gene: .; J gene: TRBJ1-1; V gene: TRBV27; clone size: .
CDR3 DNA: TGTGCCAGCAGACGACCAGGGGGAAGCACAGATACGCAGTATTTT; CDR3 protein: CASRRPGGSTDTQYF; D gene: TRBD1; J gene: TRBJ2-3; V gene: TRBV6-5; clone size: few
CDR3 DNA: TGTGCCAGCTCATCAACGGCGGAGGGGGCTAGGAACACTGAAGCTTTCTTT; CDR3 protein: CASSSTAEGARNTEAFF; D gene: TRBD1; J gene: TRBJ1-1; V gene: TRBV18; clone size: .
CDR3 DNA: TGTGCCAGTAGTATTAAGACACGTCAGTACTTC; CDR3 protein: CASSIKTRQYF; D gene: .; J gene: TRBJ2-4; V gene: TRBV19; clone size: .
CDR3 DNA: TGTGCCAGCAGCAGACAGGGTGGGACCTACGAGCAGTACTTC; CDR3 protein: CASSRQGGTYEQYF; D gene: TRBD1; J gene: TRBJ2-7; V gene: TRBV6-1; clone size: .
CDR3 DNA: TGTGCCAGCAGCTTAGGTATTTTCGCCGGGGAGCTGTTTTTT; CDR3 protein: CASSLGIFAGELFF; D gene: .; J gene: TRBJ2-2; V gene: TRBV7-9; clone size: .
CDR3 DNA: TGCGCCAGCAGCATTAGCGGGAGTTCCTACAATGAGCAGTTCTTC; CDR3 protein: CASSISGSSYNEQFF; D gene: TRBD2; J gene: TRBJ2-1; V gene: TRBV5-1; clone size: .
CDR3 DNA: TGTGCCAGCAGCCGCCCCGGACTAGCGGGAGGGCGAGTCAAAAACATTCAGTACTTC; CDR3 protein: CASSRPGLAGGRVKNIQYF; D gene: TRBD2; J gene: TRBJ2-4; V gene: TRBV5-4; clone size: .
CDR3 DNA: TGTGCCAGCAGCTTGGAAGTGGCCATTACCGGGGAGCTGTTTTTT; CDR3 protein: CASSLEVAITGELFF; D gene: .; J gene: TRBJ2-2; V gene: TRBV5-5; clone size: .
CDR3 DNA: TGTGCCACCAGCCGCGGGAGGGGAGGTTTGGGCTACGAGCAGTACTTC; CDR3 protein: CATSRGRGGLGYEQYF; D gene: TRBD2; J gene: TRBJ2-7; V gene: TRBV15; clone size: .
CDR3 DNA: TGCGCCAGCAGCGGAGGGATCACACAGCCCCAGCATTTT; CDR3 protein: CASSGGITQPQHF; D gene: .; J gene: TRBJ1-5; V gene: TRBV4-1; clone size: .
CDR3 DNA: TGCGCCAGCAGCGAAGCTAGCGGGAGTCTCAATGAGCAGTTCTTC; CDR3 protein: CASSEASGSLNEQFF; D gene: TRBD2; J gene: TRBJ2-1; V gene: TRBV4-1; clone size: once
CDR3 DNA: TGTGCCAGCAGCTTCGGGACAGGGCTTCGAGAGCAGTACTTC; CDR3 protein: CASSFGTGLREQYF; D gene: TRBD1; J gene: TRBJ2-7; V gene: TRBV11-2; clone size: .
CDR3 DNA: TGTGCCAGCTCACTAACCCCTGGGAGGGTGCGGAACGAGCAGTACTTC; CDR3 protein: CASSLTPGRVRNEQYF; D gene: TRBD2; J gene: TRBJ2-7; V gene: TRBV18; clone size: .